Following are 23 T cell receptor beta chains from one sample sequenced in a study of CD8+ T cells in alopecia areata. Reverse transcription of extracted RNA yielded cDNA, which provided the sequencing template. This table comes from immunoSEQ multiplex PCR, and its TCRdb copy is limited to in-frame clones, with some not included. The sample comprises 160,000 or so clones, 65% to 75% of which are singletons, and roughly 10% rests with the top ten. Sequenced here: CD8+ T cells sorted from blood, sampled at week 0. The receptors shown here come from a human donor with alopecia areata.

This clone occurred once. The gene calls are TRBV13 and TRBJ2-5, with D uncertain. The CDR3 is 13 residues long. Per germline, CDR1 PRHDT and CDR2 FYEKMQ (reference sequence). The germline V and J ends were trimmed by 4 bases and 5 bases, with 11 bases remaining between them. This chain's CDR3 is CASSSSVGETQYF. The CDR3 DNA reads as TGTGCCAGCAGCTCCTCGGTCGGGGAGACCCAGTACTTC.

CDR3 protein: CASSPSPGLHRTGELFF. The CDR3 nucleotides are TGCGCCAGCAGCCCGAGCCCGGGACTCCATCGAACCGGGGAGCTGTTTTTT. The chain uses TRBV5-1 and TRBJ2-2, with a possible D match to TRBD2 (6 bases). CDR1 and CDR2 from the germline V gene are SGHRS and YFSETQ. The CDR3 is 17 residues long. V gave up 4 bases and J gave up 5 bases, with 21 bases separating them.

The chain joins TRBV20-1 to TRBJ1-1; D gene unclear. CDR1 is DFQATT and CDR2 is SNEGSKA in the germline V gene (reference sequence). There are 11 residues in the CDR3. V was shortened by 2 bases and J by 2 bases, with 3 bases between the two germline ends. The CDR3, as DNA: TGCAGTGCTAGACCCAACACTGAAGCTTTCTTT. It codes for CSARPNTEAFF.

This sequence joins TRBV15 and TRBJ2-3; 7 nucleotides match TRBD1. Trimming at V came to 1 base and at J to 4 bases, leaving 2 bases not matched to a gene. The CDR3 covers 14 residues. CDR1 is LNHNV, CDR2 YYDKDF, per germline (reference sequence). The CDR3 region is CATSRGTGADTQYF. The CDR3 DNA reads TGTGCCACCAGCAGAGGGACAGGTGCAGATACGCAGTATTTT.

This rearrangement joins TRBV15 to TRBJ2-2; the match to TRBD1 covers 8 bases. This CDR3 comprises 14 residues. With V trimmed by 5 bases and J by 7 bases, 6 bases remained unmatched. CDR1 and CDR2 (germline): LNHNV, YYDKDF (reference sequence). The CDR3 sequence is CATSGRGLGGELFF. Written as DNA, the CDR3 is TGTGCCACCAGCGGCAGGGGGCTGGGCGGGGAGCTGTTTTTT. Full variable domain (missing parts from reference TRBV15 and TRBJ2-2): DAMVIQNPRYQVTQFGKPVTLSCSQTLNHNVMYWYQQKSSQAPKLLFHYYDKDFNNEADTPDNFQSRRPNTSFCFLDIRSPGLGDTAMYLCATSGRGLGGELFFGEGSRLTVL.

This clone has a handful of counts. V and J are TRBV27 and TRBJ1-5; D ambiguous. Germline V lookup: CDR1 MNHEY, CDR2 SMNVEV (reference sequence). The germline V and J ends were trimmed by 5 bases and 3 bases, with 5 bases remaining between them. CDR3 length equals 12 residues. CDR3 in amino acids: CASSRHNQPQHF. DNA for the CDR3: TGTGCCAGCAGTCGGCACAATCAGCCCCAGCATTTT.

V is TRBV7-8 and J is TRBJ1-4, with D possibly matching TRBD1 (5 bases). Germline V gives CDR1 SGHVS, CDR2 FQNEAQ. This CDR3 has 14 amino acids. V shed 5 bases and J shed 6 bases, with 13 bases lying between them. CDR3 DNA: TGTGCCAGCAGCGCGGAGGGGCAGTATGAAAAACTGTTTTTT. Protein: CASSAEGQYEKLFF.

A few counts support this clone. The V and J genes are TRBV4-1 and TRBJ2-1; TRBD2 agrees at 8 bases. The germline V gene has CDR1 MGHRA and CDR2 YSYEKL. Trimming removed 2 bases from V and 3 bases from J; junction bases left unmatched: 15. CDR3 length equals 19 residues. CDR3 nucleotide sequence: TGCGCCAGCAGCCAAAGTACTGCCGGGGGGGCAAAGTACTACAATGAGCAGTTCTTC. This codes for CASSQSTAGGAKYYNEQFF.

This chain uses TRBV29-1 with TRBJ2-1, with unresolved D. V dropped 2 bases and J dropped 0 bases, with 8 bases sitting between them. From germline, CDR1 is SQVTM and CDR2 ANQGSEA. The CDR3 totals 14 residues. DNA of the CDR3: TGCAGCGTTGAACAGGTGAGCTCCTACAATGAGCAGTTCTTC. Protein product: CSVEQVSSYNEQFF.

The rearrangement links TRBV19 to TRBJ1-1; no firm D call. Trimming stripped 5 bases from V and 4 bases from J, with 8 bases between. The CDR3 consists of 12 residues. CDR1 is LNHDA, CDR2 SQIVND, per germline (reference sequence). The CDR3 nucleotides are TGTGCCAGTAGTTTGGCAGCCACTGAAGCTTTCTTT. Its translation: CASSLAATEAFF.

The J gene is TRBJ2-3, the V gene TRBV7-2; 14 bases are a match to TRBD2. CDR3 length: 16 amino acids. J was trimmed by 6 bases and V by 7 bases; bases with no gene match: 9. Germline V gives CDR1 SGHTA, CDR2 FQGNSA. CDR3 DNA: TGTGCCAGCACCTTCAGACTAGCGGGGGGGCGGGATACGCAGTATTTT. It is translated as CASTFRLAGGRDTQYF.

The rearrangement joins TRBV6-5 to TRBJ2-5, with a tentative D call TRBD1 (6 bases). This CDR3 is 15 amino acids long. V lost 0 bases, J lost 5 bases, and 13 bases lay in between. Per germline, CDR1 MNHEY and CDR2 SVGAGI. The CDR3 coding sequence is TGTGCCAGCAGTTACTCAGGGGGTGCCTTGGAGACCCAGTACTTC. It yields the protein CASSYSGGALETQYF.

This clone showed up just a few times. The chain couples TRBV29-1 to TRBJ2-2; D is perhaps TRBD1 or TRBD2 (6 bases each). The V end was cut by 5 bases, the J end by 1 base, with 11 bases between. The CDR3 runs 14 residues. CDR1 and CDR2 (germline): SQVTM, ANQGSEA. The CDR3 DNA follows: TGCAGCGTTTCCGGGGGCCGGAACACCGGGGAGCTGTTTTTT. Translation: CSVSGGRNTGELFF.

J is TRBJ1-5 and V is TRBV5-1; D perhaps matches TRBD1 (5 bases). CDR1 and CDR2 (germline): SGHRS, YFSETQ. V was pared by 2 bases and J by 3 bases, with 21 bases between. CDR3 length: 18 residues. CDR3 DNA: TGCGCCAGCAGCTTTCTTCGGACCGGGACGTCAGTCAATCAGCCCCAGCATTTT. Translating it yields CASSFLRTGTSVNQPQHF.

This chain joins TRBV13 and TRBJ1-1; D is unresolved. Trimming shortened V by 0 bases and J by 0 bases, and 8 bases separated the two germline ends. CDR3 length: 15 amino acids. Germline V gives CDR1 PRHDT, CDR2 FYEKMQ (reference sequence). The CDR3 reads CASSLGGPLNTEAFF. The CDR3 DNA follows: TGTGCCAGCAGCTTAGGAGGACCGCTGAACACTGAAGCTTTCTTT.

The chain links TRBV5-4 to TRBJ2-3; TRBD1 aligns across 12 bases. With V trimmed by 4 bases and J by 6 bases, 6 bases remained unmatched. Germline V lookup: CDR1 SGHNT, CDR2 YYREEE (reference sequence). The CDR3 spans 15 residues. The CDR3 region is CASSEGQGAYDTQYF. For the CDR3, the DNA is TGTGCCAGCAGCGAGGGACAGGGGGCTTATGATACGCAGTATTTT.

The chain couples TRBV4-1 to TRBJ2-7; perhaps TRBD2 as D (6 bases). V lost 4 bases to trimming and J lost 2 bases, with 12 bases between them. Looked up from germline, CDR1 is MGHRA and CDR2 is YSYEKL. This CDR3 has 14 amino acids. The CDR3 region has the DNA TGCGCCAGCAGCCCTACCGGGACTCCCTACGAGCAGTACTTC. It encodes CASSPTGTPYEQYF.

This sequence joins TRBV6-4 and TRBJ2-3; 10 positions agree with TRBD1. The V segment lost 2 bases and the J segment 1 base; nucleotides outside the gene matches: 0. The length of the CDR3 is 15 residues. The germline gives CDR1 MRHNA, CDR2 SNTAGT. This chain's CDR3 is CASSDGTGGTDTQYF. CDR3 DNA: TGTGCCAGCAGTGACGGGACAGGGGGCACAGATACGCAGTATTTT.

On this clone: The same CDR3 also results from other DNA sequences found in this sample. CDR3 residues: CASSYSGYGYTF. In nucleotides, the CDR3 is TGTGCCAGCAGTTACTCAGGCTATGGCTACACCTTC. The J gene is TRBJ1-2, the V gene TRBV6-5; D remains unclear. Germline V CDR1 and CDR2: MNHEY, SVGAGI. V dropped 0 bases and J dropped 4 bases, with 3 bases sitting between them. This CDR3 is built from 12 residues.

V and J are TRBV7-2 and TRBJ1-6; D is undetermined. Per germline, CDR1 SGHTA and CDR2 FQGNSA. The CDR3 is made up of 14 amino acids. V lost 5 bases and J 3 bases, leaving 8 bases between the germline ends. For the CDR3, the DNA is TGTGCCAGCAGCCCGGTCCTCTATAATTCACCCCTCCACTTT. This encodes CASSPVLYNSPLHF.

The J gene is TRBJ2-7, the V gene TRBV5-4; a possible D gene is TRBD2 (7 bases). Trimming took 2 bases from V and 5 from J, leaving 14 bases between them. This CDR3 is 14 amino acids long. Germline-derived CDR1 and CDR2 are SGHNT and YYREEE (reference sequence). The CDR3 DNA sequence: TGTGCCAGCAGCTTTCGTTTAGGGGGGGACGAGCAGTACTTC. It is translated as CASSFRLGGDEQYF.

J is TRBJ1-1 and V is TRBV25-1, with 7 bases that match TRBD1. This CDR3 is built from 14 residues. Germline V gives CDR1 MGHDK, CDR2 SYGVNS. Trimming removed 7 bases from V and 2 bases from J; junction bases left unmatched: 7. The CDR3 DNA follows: TGTGCCAGCACCAGACAGGGACGAAACACTGAAGCTTTCTTT. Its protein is CASTRQGRNTEAFF.

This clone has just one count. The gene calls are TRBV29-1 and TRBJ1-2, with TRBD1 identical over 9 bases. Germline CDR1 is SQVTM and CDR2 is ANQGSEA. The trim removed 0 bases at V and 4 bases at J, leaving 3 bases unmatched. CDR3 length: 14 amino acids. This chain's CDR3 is CSVEEGDRVYGYTF. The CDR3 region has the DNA TGCAGCGTTGAAGAAGGGGACAGGGTCTATGGCTACACCTTC.